This is a list of T cell receptor beta chains from one sample in a study of CD8 T cells in ankylosing spondylitis. MiXCR was run by TCRdb on the 5' RACE reads, yielding one entry per CDR3 protein. The profile shows under 30,000 distinct CDR3 sequences, 6.5% to 9% of them singletons. The sequenced sample consisted of blood. The receptors were sampled from a male donor with ankylosing spondylitis or in good health (not recorded which). Each CDR3 is given with its conserved first and last residue. A D gene is named only where the DNA matches it firmly. Size is stated for part of the rows, as once, few or many counts, or as a class when the clone is expanded.

clone size	V gene	J gene	D gene	CDR3 DNA	CDR3 protein
.	TRBV7-2	TRBJ2-2	.	TGTGCCAGCAGCCCCCTAGTAAGCACCGGGGAGCTGTTTTTT	CASSPLVSTGELFF
many	TRBV6-5	TRBJ2-7	.	TGTGCCAGCAGTTACTCCCAAACTCGCTCCTACGAGCAGTACTTC	CASSYSQTRSYEQYF
few	TRBV12-3/TRBV12-4	TRBJ2-6	.	TGTGCCAGCAGTGGGACGGCATTCTCTGGGGCCAACGTCCTGACTTTC	CASSGTAFSGANVLTF
few	TRBV10-2	TRBJ2-3	.	TGCGCCAGCAGGGACAGTTACACAGATACGCAGTATTTT	CASRDSYTDTQYF
.	TRBV29-1	TRBJ2-2	TRBD1	TGCAGCGCAGGGGACAGAAGAGCCGGGGAGCTGTTTTTT	CSAGDRRAGELFF
.	TRBV29-1	TRBJ1-1	.	TGCAGCGTTGATTTGTCGGGATCTCCGAATGACAGGCCCACTGAAGCTTTCTTT	CSVDLSGSPNDRPTEAFF
few	TRBV19	TRBJ1-1	TRBD1	TGTGCCAGTAACAAAATCACCGGACAGGGGGCCATGAACACTGAAGCTTTCTTT	CASNKITGQGAMNTEAFF
.	TRBV28	TRBJ2-1	.	TGTGCCAGCAGCCTAGCTCTCAGTGAGCAGTTCTTC	CASSLALSEQFF
.	TRBV7-2	TRBJ2-7	TRBD2	TGTGCCAGCGTGGGGGGGACTAGCGGGAGCGAGCAGTACTTC	CASVGGTSGSEQYF
.	TRBV6-5	TRBJ2-1	TRBD2	TGTGCCAGCAGCCTAAGCGGGAACTTAGGGAATGAGCAGTTCTTC	CASSLSGNLGNEQFF
many	TRBV5-1	TRBJ2-7	.	TGCGCCAGCAGCTTATCCCTTAGCGTGGGAGACTACTCCTACGAGCAGTACTTC	CASSLSLSVGDYSYEQYF
.	TRBV5-1	TRBJ1-1	.	TGCGCCAGCAGCTGGGGTTCGAGGAACACTGAAGCTTTCTTT	CASSWGSRNTEAFF
.	TRBV5-1	TRBJ2-2	.	TGCGCCAGCAAAACTGGTACCGGGGAGCTGTTTTTT	CASKTGTGELFF
few	TRBV7-9	TRBJ2-3	TRBD1	TGTGCCAGCAGCCTCGACAGGGGGCTAAGCACAGATACGCAGTATTTT	CASSLDRGLSTDTQYF
many	TRBV28	TRBJ1-4	TRBD1	TGTGCCAGCAGTCCCCCCGGGACAGGACGTGGAAAACTGTTTTTT	CASSPPGTGRGKLFF
many	TRBV15	TRBJ2-1	TRBD2	TGTGCCACCAGCAGTATGGCTAGCGGGTACAATGAGCAGTTCTTC	CATSSMASGYNEQFF
medium-sized	TRBV20-1	TRBJ2-3	.	TGCAGTGCTAGTCGTCAGGATTGGAGCACAGATACGCAGTATTTT	CSASRQDWSTDTQYF
.	TRBV11-2	TRBJ2-1	.	TGTGCCAGCAGAGTTCCCGGGACCCCGCCGGGGGAGCAGTTCTTC	CASRVPGTPPGEQFF
few	TRBV29-1	TRBJ2-1	TRBD2	TGCAGCGCCGGGACTAGCGCGTACAATGAGCAGTTCTTC	CSAGTSAYNEQFF
many	TRBV12-3/TRBV12-4	TRBJ2-1	TRBD2	TGTGCCAGCAGTGCGACTAGCGGGGATTACAATGAGCAGTTCTTC	CASSATSGDYNEQFF
.	TRBV28	TRBJ2-1	.	TGTGCCACAATTGGCGGGGGCGACATTAGTGAGCAGTTCTTC	CATIGGGDISEQFF
few	TRBV20-1	TRBJ2-7	TRBD1	TGCAGTGCTAGCCTCCCGGGGGACAGGGGTTTTCGCGAGCAGTACTTC	CSASLPGDRGFREQYF
few	TRBV19	TRBJ1-1	TRBD1	TGTGCCAGTAGTGTCGACAGGGGCAATGCTTTCTTT	CASSVDRGNAFF
many	TRBV20-1	TRBJ1-1	TRBD1	TGCAGTGCTAGGCTGACAGGGATTTACACTGAAGCTTTCTTT	CSARLTGIYTEAFF
.	TRBV5-1	TRBJ2-7	.	TGCGCCAGCAGCCCGGAAGGAGGGCCGTACGAGCAGTACTTC	CASSPEGGPYEQYF
few	TRBV3-1	TRBJ2-2	.	TGTGCCAGCAGCCACGTGGTAGCAGGAGGGTATACCGGGGAGCTGTTTTTT	CASSHVVAGGYTGELFF
few	TRBV10-3	TRBJ2-3	TRBD2	TGTGCCATCAAAGGGACTAGCGAGGCAGATACGCAGTATTTT	CAIKGTSEADTQYF
.	TRBV12-3/TRBV12-4	TRBJ1-4	.	TGTGCCAGCAGCCGCGAGGCTGAAAAACTGTTTTTT	CASSREAEKLFF
many	TRBV5-1	TRBJ2-1	TRBD1	TGCGCCAGCAGCTTCGGACAGGGGGTTGGCGATGAGCAGTTCTTC	CASSFGQGVGDEQFF
.	TRBV30	TRBJ1-5	.	TGTGCCTGGAGTGGCCGAGGGGTATATCAGCCCCAGCATTTT	CAWSGRGVYQPQHF
many	TRBV5-1	TRBJ1-5	.	TGCGCCAGCAGCTCCCAGGGAGGGGATCAGCCCCAGCATTTT	CASSSQGGDQPQHF
many	TRBV25-1	TRBJ2-7	.	TGTGCCAGCAGTGAGACTCTATGGGACGGACCCTACGAGCAGTACTTC	CASSETLWDGPYEQYF
few	TRBV29-1	TRBJ2-3	.	TGCAGCGGCTCATGGACAGATACGCAGTATTTT	CSGSWTDTQYF
.	TRBV10-3	TRBJ2-7	.	TGTGCCATCGGCGGACGACCCCCCTACGAGCAGTACTTC	CAIGGRPPYEQYF
.	TRBV3-1	TRBJ1-3	.	TGTGCCAGCAGCCAAGTTTGGGGTTACACCATATATTTT	CASSQVWGYTIYF
few	TRBV15	TRBJ2-2	TRBD2	TGTGCCACCAGCAGAGATCGGGGGGCCGGGGAGCTGTTTTTT	CATSRDRGAGELFF
.	TRBV7-9	TRBJ2-1	TRBD2	TGTGCCAGCAGCTCCCTAACTAGCGCGAGCTCCTACAATGAGCAGTTCTTC	CASSSLTSASSYNEQFF
many	TRBV20-1	TRBJ2-5	.	TGCAGTGCTATGACAGCGGAGACCCAGTACTTC	CSAMTAETQYF
few	TRBV5-1	TRBJ2-2	.	TGCGCCAGCAGCCGCGACACCGGGGAGCTGTTTTTT	CASSRDTGELFF
many	TRBV27	TRBJ2-2	.	TGTGCCAGCAAGCCAGGCGGTAACGGGGAGCTGTTTTTT	CASKPGGNGELFF
.	TRBV7-9	TRBJ1-1	TRBD1	TGTGCCAGCAGCTCGGACAGGGGGGGGACTGAAGCTTTCTTT	CASSSDRGGTEAFF
few	TRBV24-1	TRBJ2-7	.	TGTGCCACCAGTGCGGGCTACGAGCAGTACTTC	CATSAGYEQYF
.	TRBV12-3/TRBV12-4	TRBJ2-1	.	TGTGCCACCTTAGGGCAGGGCCCCTACAATGAGCAGTTCTTC	CATLGQGPYNEQFF
many	TRBV6-2/TRBV6-3	TRBJ2-2	.	TGTGCCAGCACCCACGGGGGTTCCGGGGAGCTGTTTTTT	CASTHGGSGELFF
.	TRBV28	TRBJ2-2	.	TGTGCCAGCAGTTTATCGGCAGGGATTCACACCGGGGAGCTGTTTTTT	CASSLSAGIHTGELFF
few	TRBV28	TRBJ2-1	TRBD2	TGTGCCAGCAGTTTAATCTTCTCTAGCGGGGGGGCCCCTGAGCAGTTCTTC	CASSLIFSSGGAPEQFF
many	TRBV7-9	TRBJ2-2	TRBD1	TGTGCCAGCGGCCATTCGCTCGGGACAGCCTCCGTGGAGCTGTTTTTT	CASGHSLGTASVELFF
many	TRBV7-2	TRBJ2-5	.	TGTGCCAGCAGCCCAACGGGGCCGTCGGAGACCCAGTACTTC	CASSPTGPSETQYF
.	TRBV7-2	TRBJ1-4	.	TGTGCCAGCAGCTTGATGAAACAGAATGAAAAACTGTTTTTT	CASSLMKQNEKLFF
few	TRBV28	TRBJ1-2	.	TGTGCCAGCAGTCTGGCTCCGACTGGCTACACCTTC	CASSLAPTGYTF
.	TRBV6-5	TRBJ2-1	TRBD2	TGTGCCAGCAGTTCTCGACTAGCGGGAGTTGAGCAGTTCTTC	CASSSRLAGVEQFF
few	TRBV29-1	TRBJ2-3	TRBD2	TGCAGCGTTGAAGATTCGGGGGGGGATACGCAGTATTTT	CSVEDSGGDTQYF
once	TRBV7-2	TRBJ2-2	.	TGTGCCAGCAGCCTTACTCCCGGGGAGCTGTTTTTT	CASSLTPGELFF
many	TRBV5-1	TRBJ2-5	TRBD1	TGCGCCAGCAGCGGGCCGGGACAGGGGATGGAGACCCAGTACTTC	CASSGPGQGMETQYF
few	TRBV20-1	TRBJ2-2	TRBD2	TGCAGTGCTAGGCCCGCGGTACCCGGGACTAGCGGGCGAAACACCGGGGAGCTGTTTTTT	CSARPAVPGTSGRNTGELFF